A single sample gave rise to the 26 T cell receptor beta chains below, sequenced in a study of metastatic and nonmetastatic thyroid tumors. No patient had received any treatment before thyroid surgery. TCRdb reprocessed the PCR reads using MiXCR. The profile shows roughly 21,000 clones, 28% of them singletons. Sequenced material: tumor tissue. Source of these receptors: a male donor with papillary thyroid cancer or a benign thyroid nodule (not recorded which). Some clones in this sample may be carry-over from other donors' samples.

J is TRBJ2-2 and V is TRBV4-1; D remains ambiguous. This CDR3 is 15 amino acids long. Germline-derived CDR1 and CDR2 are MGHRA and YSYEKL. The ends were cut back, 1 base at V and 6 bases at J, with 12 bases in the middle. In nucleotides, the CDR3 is TGCGCCAGCAGCCAAGGGGCCCGGTGGGCCGGGGAGCTGTTTTTT. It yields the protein CASSQGARWAGELFF.

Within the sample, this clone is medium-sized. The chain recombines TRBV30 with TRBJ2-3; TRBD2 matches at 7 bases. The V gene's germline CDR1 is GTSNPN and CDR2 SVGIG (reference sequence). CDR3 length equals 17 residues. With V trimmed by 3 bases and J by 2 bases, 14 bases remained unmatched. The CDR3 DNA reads TGTGCCTGGAGCCTTCGGGCAGCGGGACCAATCACAGATACGCAGTATTTT. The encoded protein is CAWSLRAAGPITDTQYF.

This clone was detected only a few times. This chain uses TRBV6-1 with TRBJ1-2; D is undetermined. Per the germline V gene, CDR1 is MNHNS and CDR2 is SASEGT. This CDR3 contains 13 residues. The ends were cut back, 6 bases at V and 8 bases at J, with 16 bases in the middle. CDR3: CASSGRRSWGYTF. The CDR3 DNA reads TGTGCCAGCAGCGGAAGGAGGTCATGGGGCTACACCTTC.

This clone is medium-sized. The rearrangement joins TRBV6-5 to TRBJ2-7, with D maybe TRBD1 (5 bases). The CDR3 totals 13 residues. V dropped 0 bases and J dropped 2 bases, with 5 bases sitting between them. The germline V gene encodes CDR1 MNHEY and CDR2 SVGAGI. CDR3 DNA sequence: TGTGCCAGCAGTTACTCGGACACCTACGAGCAGTACTTC. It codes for CASSYSDTYEQYF.

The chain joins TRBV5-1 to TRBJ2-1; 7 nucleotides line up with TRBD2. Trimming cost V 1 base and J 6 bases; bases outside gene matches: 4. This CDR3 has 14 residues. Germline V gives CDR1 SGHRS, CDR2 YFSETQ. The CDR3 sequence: CASSLLSGGNEQFF. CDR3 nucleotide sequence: TGCGCCAGCAGCTTGTTGTCGGGGGGCAATGAGCAGTTCTTC.

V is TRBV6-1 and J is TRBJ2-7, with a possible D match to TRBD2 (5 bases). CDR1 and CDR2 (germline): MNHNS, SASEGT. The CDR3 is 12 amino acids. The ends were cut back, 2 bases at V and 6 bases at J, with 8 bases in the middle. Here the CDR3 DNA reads TGTGCCAGCAGTGAATGGCTAGCCGAGCAGTACGTC. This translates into CASSEWLAEQYV.

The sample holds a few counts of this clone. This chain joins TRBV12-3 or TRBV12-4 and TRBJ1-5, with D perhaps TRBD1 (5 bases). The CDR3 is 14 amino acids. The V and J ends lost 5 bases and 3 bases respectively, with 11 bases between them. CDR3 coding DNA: TGTGCCAGCAGTAATACAGGAGTCAATCAGCCCCAGCATTTT. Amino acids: CASSNTGVNQPQHF.

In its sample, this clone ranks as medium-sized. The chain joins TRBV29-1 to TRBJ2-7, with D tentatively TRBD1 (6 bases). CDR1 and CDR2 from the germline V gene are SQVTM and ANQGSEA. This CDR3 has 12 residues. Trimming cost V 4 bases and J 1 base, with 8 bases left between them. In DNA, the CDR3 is TGCAGCGTTGGGGGACATTCCTACGAGCAGTACTTC. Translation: CSVGGHSYEQYF.

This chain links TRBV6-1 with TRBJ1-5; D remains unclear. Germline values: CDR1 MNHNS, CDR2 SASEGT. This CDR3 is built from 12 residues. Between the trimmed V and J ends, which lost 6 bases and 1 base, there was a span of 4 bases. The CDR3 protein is CASRDSNQPQHF. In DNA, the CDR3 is TGTGCCAGCAGAGACAGCAATCAGCCCCAGCATTTT.

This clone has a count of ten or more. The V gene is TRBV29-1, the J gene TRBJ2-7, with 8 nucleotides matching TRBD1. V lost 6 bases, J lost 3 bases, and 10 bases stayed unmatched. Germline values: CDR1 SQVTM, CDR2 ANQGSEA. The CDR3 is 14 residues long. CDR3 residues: CSVPKGQGNYEQYF. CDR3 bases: TGCAGCGTCCCCAAAGGACAGGGCAACTACGAGCAGTACTTC.

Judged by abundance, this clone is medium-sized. The CDR3 bases are TGTGCCAGCAGCTCCTCGGGTGGACGGCACTCCTACGAGCAGTACTTC. It is translated as CASSSSGGRHSYEQYF. The V call is TRBV7-9, the J call TRBJ2-7; no clear D. The CDR3 is made up of 16 amino acids. Germline CDR1 is SEHNR and CDR2 is FQNEAQ (reference sequence). The V and J ends lost 4 bases and 0 bases respectively, with 16 bases between them.

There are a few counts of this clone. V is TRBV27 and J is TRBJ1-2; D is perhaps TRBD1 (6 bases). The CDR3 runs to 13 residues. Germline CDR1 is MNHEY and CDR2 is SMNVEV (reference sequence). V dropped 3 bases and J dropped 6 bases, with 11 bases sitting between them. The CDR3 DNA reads TGTGCCAGCAGTTTCAACAGGGAGGATGGCTACACCTTC. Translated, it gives CASSFNREDGYTF.

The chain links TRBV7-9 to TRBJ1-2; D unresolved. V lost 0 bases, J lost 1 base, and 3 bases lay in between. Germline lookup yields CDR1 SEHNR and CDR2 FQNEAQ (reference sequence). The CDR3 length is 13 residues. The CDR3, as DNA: TGTGCCAGCAGCTTAGCTGATAACTATGGCTACACCTTC. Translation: CASSLADNYGYTF.

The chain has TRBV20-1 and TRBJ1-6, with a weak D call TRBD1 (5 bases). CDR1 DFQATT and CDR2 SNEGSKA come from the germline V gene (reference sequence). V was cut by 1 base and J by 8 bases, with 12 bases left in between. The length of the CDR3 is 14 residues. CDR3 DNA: TGCAGTGCTAGAGGGGACGGATCATATTCACCCCTCCACTTT. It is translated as CSARGDGSYSPLHF.

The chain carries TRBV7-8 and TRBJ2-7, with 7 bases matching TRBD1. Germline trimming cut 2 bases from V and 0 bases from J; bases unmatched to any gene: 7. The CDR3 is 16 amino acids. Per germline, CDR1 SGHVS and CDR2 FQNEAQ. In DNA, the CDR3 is TGTGCCAGCAGCTTATCCGGGACAGTGGGCTCCTACGAGCAGTACTTC. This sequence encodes CASSLSGTVGSYEQYF.

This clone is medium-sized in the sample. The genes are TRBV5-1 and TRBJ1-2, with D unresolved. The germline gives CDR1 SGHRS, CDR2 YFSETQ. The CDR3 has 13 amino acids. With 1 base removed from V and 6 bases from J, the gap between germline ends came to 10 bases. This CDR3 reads CASSLSPQDGYTF. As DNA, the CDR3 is TGCGCCAGCAGCTTGTCCCCCCAGGATGGCTACACCTTC.

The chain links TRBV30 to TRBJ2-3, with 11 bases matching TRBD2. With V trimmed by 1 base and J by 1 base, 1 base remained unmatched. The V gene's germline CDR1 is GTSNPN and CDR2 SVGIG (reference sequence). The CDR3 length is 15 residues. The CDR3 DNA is TGTGCCTGGAGTGCGACTAGCGGGGGCACAGATACGCAGTATTTT. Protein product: CAWSATSGGTDTQYF. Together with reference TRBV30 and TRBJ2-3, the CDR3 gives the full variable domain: SQTIHQWPATLVQPVGSPLSLECTVEGTSNPNLYWYRQAAGRGLQLLFYSVGIGQISSEVPQNLSASRPQDRQFILSSKKLLLSDSGFYLCAWSATSGGTDTQYFGPGTRLTVL.

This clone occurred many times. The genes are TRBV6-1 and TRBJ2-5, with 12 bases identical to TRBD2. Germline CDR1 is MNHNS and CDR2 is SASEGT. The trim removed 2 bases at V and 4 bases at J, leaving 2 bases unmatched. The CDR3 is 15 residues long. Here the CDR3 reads CASSELAGGPETQYF. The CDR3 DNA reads TGTGCCAGCAGTGAACTAGCGGGAGGGCCAGAGACCCAGTACTTC.

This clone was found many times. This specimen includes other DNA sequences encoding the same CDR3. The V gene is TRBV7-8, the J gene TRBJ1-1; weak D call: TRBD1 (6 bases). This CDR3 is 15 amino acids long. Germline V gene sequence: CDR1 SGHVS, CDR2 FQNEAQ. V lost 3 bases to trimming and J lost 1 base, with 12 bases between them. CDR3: CASSFLGQSNTEAFF. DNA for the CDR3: TGTGCCAGCAGCTTCCTCGGACAGTCGAACACTGAAGCTTTCTTT.

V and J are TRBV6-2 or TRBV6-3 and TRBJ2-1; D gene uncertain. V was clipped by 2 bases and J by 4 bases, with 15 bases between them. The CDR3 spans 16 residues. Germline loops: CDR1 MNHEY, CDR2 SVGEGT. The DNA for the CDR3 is TGTGCCAGCAGTTACCTTCCTAGTCCCCCTTACAATGAGCAGTTCTTC. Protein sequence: CASSYLPSPPYNEQFF.

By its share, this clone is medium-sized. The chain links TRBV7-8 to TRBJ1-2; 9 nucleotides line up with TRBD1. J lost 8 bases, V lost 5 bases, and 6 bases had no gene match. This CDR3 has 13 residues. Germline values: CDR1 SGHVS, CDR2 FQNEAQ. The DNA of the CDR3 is TGTGCCAGCAGCAGGACAGGGGTGGAGGGCTACACCTTC. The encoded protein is CASSRTGVEGYTF.

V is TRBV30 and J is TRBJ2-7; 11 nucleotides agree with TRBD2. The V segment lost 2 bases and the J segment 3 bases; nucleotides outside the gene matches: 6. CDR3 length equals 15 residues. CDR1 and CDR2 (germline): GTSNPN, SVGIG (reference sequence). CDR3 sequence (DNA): TGTGCCTGGAGTACGGGACTAGCGGAATTCTACGAGCAGTACTTC. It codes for CAWSTGLAEFYEQYF.

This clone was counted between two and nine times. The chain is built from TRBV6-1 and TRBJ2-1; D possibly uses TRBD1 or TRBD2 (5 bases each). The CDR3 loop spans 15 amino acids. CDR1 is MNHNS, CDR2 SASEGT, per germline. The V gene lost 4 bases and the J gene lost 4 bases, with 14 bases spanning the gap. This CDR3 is CASSVGELGYNEQFF. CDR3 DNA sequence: TGTGCCAGCAGTGTGGGGGAGTTGGGATACAATGAGCAGTTCTTC.

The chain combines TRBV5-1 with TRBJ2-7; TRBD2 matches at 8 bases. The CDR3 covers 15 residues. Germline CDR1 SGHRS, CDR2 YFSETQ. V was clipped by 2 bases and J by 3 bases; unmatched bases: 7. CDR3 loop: CASSLHSGTSYEQYF. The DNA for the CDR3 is TGCGCCAGCAGCTTACATAGCGGGACTAGCTACGAGCAGTACTTC.

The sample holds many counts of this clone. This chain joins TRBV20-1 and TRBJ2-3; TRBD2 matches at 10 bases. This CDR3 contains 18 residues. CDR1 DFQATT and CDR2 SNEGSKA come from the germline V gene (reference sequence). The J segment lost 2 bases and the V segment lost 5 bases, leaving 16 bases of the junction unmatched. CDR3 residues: CSARPPGLASIVTDTQYF. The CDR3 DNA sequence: TGCAGTGCTCGTCCTCCGGGACTAGCGTCAATCGTCACAGATACGCAGTATTTT.

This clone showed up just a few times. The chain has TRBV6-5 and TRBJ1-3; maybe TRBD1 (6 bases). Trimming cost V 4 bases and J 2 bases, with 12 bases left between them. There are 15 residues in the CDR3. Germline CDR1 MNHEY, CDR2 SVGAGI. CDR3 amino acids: CASSSPTGAGNTIYF. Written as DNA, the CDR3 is TGTGCCAGCAGTTCCCCGACAGGAGCTGGAAACACCATATATTTT.